The 7 T cell receptor beta chains listed next were all sequenced from one sample in a study of blood T cell repertoires in COVID-19. Generated by immunoSEQ multiplex PCR, the TCRdb table keeps only in-frame clones and is missing some. The table lists around 60,000 clones, roughly four fifths of them singletons. What was sequenced was peripheral blood. The receptors here all came from a man in his fifties or sixties with COVID-19, enrolled during active disease.

This clone was seen a single time. The gene calls are TRBV6-2 or TRBV6-3 and TRBJ2-5, with D hard to call. Deletions cut 6 bases from V and 1 base from J, with 9 bases between. Germline CDR1 is MNHEY and CDR2 is SVGEGT. CDR3 size: 13 residues. The CDR3 reads CASSRATQETQYF. In DNA form, the CDR3 reads TGTGCCAGCAGCCGAGCTACCCAAGAGACCCAGTACTTC.

CDR3 sequence reads: CASSGTGTGFYEQYF. The CDR3 nucleotides are TGTGCCAGTAGTGGGACCGGGACAGGGTTCTACGAGCAGTACTTC. This rearrangement joins TRBV19 to TRBJ2-7; TRBD1 agrees at 9 bases. CDR1 LNHDA and CDR2 SQIVND come from the germline V gene (reference sequence). The CDR3 runs 15 residues. The junction had 8 bases not matched to a gene; V was cut back by 5 bases and J by 3 bases.

The chain recombines TRBV5-4 with TRBJ2-7; 8 nucleotides agree with TRBD2. This CDR3 contains 15 residues. Trimming cost V 0 bases and J 3 bases; bases outside gene matches: 5. CDR1 and CDR2 (germline): SGHNT, YYREEE (reference sequence). The CDR3 DNA follows: TGTGCCAGCAGCTTGGGACTAGCGACTTACTACGAGCAGTACTTC. This sequence encodes CASSLGLATYYEQYF.

V and J are TRBV9 and TRBJ2-3; TRBD2 matches at 9 bases. CDR1 is SGDLS, CDR2 YYNGEE, per germline. With V trimmed by 2 bases and J by 4 bases, 8 bases remained unmatched. This CDR3 region has 16 residues. The CDR3 DNA reads TGTGCCAGCAGCGTTGGTAGCGGGAGATTGGCAGATACGCAGTATTTT. Translation: CASSVGSGRLADTQYF. The whole variable domain, remainder taken from reference TRBV9 and TRBJ2-3, is DSGVTQTPKHLITATGQRVTLRCSPRSGDLSVYWYQQSLDQGLQFLIQYYNGEERAKGNILERFSAQQFPDLHSELNLSSLELGDSALYFCASSVGSGRLADTQYFGPGTRLTVL.

V is TRBV19 and J is TRBJ2-7, with D possibly matching TRBD2 (5 bases). Germline assignment: CDR1 LNHDA and CDR2 SQIVND (reference sequence). CDR3 size: 13 residues. Trimming removed 4 bases from V and 6 bases from J, with 13 bases in between. The CDR3 nucleotides are TGTGCCAGTAGTAATTACCGGGAAGCCGAGCAGTACTTC. Its translation: CASSNYREAEQYF.

This rearrangement joins TRBV5-1 to TRBJ2-3; 10 bases align to TRBD2. This CDR3 is built from 18 residues. The junction had 11 bases not matched to a gene; V was cut back by 3 bases and J by 1 base. Germline V gene lookup returns CDR1 SGHRS and CDR2 YFSETQ. In DNA form, the CDR3 reads TGCGCCAGCAGCTCCCTGGGGCTAGCGGGAGTCGGCACAGATACGCAGTATTTT. Translation: CASSSLGLAGVGTDTQYF.

The chain recombines TRBV6-1 with TRBJ1-2; 7 positions match TRBD1. The CDR3 has 14 amino acids. Trimming at V came to 6 bases and at J to 7 bases, leaving 11 bases not matched to a gene. CDR1 MNHNS and CDR2 SASEGT come from the germline V gene. The CDR3: CASSRDRAVSGYTF. Here the CDR3 DNA reads TGTGCCAGCAGCCGCGACAGGGCGGTGTCTGGCTACACCTTC.